The 22 T cell receptor beta chains given below trace back to one sample, sequenced in a study of molecular identifiers for immune sequencing clone quantification. MiXCR, run by TCRdb on the PCR reads, gives a single entry per CDR3 protein. The sample carries 300,000 to 350,000 distinct CDR3 sequences, over 20% recorded once. Sequencing input: naive CD8+ T cells from blood, with Jurkat cell RNA spiked in. Subset noted: FACS-sorted CD8+CD4-CCR7+CD45RA+ naive T cells. The receptors originated from a human donor in good health. Some libraries in this study had Jurkat cell RNA spiked in.

In this sample, this clonotype turned up many times. V and J are TRBV6-5 and TRBJ1-1; 9 bases line up with TRBD1. J gave up 0 bases and V 2 bases, and 7 bases lay outside the gene matches. Germline CDR1 MNHEY, CDR2 SVGAGI. The CDR3 spans 17 residues. CDR3: CASSYRAGTGLNTEAFF. CDR3 in DNA: TGTGCCAGCAGTTACAGGGCCGGGACAGGGTTGAACACTGAAGCTTTCTTT.

Only a few counts were recorded for this clonotype. The gene calls are TRBV19 and TRBJ1-5; 8 nucleotides line up with TRBD1. J gave up 5 bases and V 5 bases, and 8 bases lay outside the gene matches. CDR1 is LNHDA, CDR2 SQIVND, per germline (reference sequence). The length of the CDR3 is 15 residues. The CDR3 coding sequence is TGTGCCAGTAGTTCGTGGGAACAGGGGGATCAGCCCCAGCATTTT. It is translated as CASSSWEQGDQPQHF.

This clonotype was detected many times. V and J are TRBV7-9 and TRBJ1-1; D ambiguous. Germline CDR1 and CDR2: SEHNR and FQNEAQ (reference sequence). This CDR3 is 15 amino acids long. The V gene lost 5 bases and the J gene lost 0 bases, with 13 bases spanning the gap. The CDR3 DNA is TGTGCCAGCAGCCGCATTACCGGGTTGAACACTGAAGCTTTCTTT. Residues: CASSRITGLNTEAFF.

There are a few counts of this clonotype. This chain joins TRBV11-2 and TRBJ2-5; 9 bases match TRBD1. V gave up 4 bases and J gave up 2 bases; unmatched junction bases: 8. The CDR3 loop spans 16 amino acids. The V gene's germline CDR1 is SGHAT and CDR2 FQNNGV. The CDR3 region is CASSYGTGRGQETQYF. CDR3 bases: TGTGCCAGCAGCTACGGGACAGGGCGAGGGCAAGAGACCCAGTACTTC.

This clonotype appeared a few times. This chain joins TRBV4-3 and TRBJ2-3; D remains ambiguous. CDR1 and CDR2 from the germline V gene are LGHNA and YSLEER. Trimming removed 4 bases at V and 3 bases at J, with 20 bases between. There are 17 residues in the CDR3. The CDR3 loop is CASSPDSVPASTDTQYF. As DNA, the CDR3 is TGCGCCAGCAGCCCAGATTCGGTCCCAGCGTCGACAGATACGCAGTATTTT.

On this clonotype: Since a much larger clone is just one base distant, this may be a read error. V is TRBV28 and J is TRBJ2-7, with D perhaps TRBD2 (6 bases). Trimming shortened V by 11 bases and J by 4 bases, and 27 bases separated the two germline ends. This CDR3 comprises 16 residues. Germline CDR1 reads MDHEN; CDR2 reads SYDVKM. CDR3 protein: CAGTNSYGRLGYEQYF. The DNA for the CDR3 is TGTGCCGGCACCAACTCTTATGGACGACTAGGGTACGAGCAGTACTTC.

This clonotype turned up a few times. Possible read error: a much larger clone is one base away. This chain connects TRBV7-2 to TRBJ1-1; 10 nucleotides agree with TRBD1. The CDR3 loop spans 14 amino acids. The ends lost 2 bases at V and 9 bases at J; junction bases unmatched: 6. The germline V gene encodes CDR1 SGHTA and CDR2 FQGNSA. CDR3 sequence reads: CASSLLDRGTKAFF. In DNA form, the CDR3 reads TGTGCCAGCAGCTTATTGGACAGGGGGACTAAAGCTTTCTTT. Looking up the rest from reference TRBV7-2 and TRBJ1-1 gives the full variable domain: GAGVSQSPSNKVTEKGKDVELRCDPISGHTALYWYRQSLGQGLEFLIYFQGNSAPDKSGLPSDRFSAERTGGSVSTLTIQRTQQEDSAVYLCASSLLDRGTKAFFGQGTRLTVV.

The sample holds a few counts of this clonotype. The J gene is TRBJ2-2, the V gene TRBV7-9; a weak D match, TRBD1 (6 bases). Trimming shortened V by 5 bases and J by 1 base, and 11 bases separated the two germline ends. CDR3 length: 15 residues. The germline V gene encodes CDR1 SEHNR and CDR2 FQNEAQ (reference sequence). The CDR3 DNA sequence: TGTGCCAGCAGCCCCCGGGACAAGAACACCGGGGAGCTGTTTTTT. It translates to CASSPRDKNTGELFF.

Regarding this clonotype: Just one base apart from a much larger clone, this may be a read error. The J gene is TRBJ2-5, the V gene TRBV12-3 or TRBV12-4; maybe TRBD1 (6 bases). This CDR3 spans 13 amino acids. CDR3 protein: CASSPQGKEIQYF. In DNA, the CDR3 is TGTGCCAGCAGTCCACAGGGAAAAGAGATCCAGTACTTC.

This clonotype appeared many times. This sequence joins TRBV7-9 and TRBJ2-3; TRBD1 agrees at 8 bases. Looked up from germline, CDR1 is SEHNR and CDR2 is FQNEAQ (reference sequence). CDR3 length equals 14 residues. Trimming cost V 5 bases and J 5 bases; bases outside gene matches: 6. The DNA for the CDR3 is TGTGCCAGCAGCCGCCCGACAGGGGAAGATACGCAGTATTTT. Encoded protein: CASSRPTGEDTQYF.

Turning to this clonotype: This clone may be a read error of a much larger clone one base away. The CDR3 DNA sequence: TGTGCCTGGAGTGTACCGAGCACTGAAGCTTTCTTT. Protein sequence: CAWSVPSTEAFF. V and J are TRBV30 and TRBJ1-1, with unresolved D. The germline V gene encodes CDR1 GTSNPN and CDR2 SVGIG (reference sequence). V gave up 0 bases and J gave up 4 bases, with 6 bases separating them. The CDR3 spans 12 residues. Based on the CDR3 plus reference TRBV30 and TRBJ1-1, the full variable domain is SQTIHQWPATLVQPVGSPLSLECTVEGTSNPNLYWYRQAAGRGLQLLFYSVGIGQISSEVPQNLSASRPQDRQFILSSKKLLLSDSGFYLCAWSVPSTEAFFGQGTRLTVV.

As concerns this clonotype: This clone may be a read error of a much larger clone one base away. The chain combines TRBV5-1 with TRBJ2-1; D could derive from TRBD1 or TRBD2 (5 bases each). Germline V gene sequence: CDR1 SGHRS, CDR2 YFSETQ. Trimming cost V 0 bases and J 12 bases, with 19 bases left between them. CDR3 length equals 15 residues. The CDR3 here is CASSLGDRIPSVQFF. The CDR3 DNA reads TGCGCCAGCAGCTTGGGGGACCGTATTCCCAGTGTGCAGTTCTTC.

Concerning this clonotype: A single base separates this from a much larger clone, so it may be a read error. The V gene is TRBV11-2, the J gene TRBJ1-1; D is unresolved. The CDR3 extends over 14 amino acids. The germline gives CDR1 SGHAT, CDR2 FQNNGV. The CDR3 region is CASSLEIGVTGAFF. The DNA for the CDR3 is TGTGCCAGCAGCTTAGAAATAGGTGTAACTGGAGCTTTCTTT.

A few counts support this clonotype. V and J are TRBV27 and TRBJ1-1, with D tentatively TRBD1 (5 bases). V gave up 2 bases and J gave up 7 bases, with 14 bases separating them. This CDR3 has 14 residues. Germline assignment: CDR1 MNHEY and CDR2 SMNVEV (reference sequence). The CDR3 region has the DNA TGTGCCAGCAGTTTAGGCACAGGAGGATTTGAAGCTTTCTTT. Translating gives CASSLGTGGFEAFF.

This clonotype was counted ten times or more. J is TRBJ2-7 and V is TRBV7-9, with 7 bases aligning to TRBD1. In germline, CDR1 is SEHNR, CDR2 FQNEAQ (reference sequence). The CDR3 spans 13 residues. The trim removed 5 bases at V and 2 bases at J, leaving 3 bases unmatched. The CDR3 is CASSPQGAYEQYF. CDR3 DNA: TGTGCCAGCAGCCCTCAGGGGGCCTACGAGCAGTACTTC.

The V call is TRBV9, the J call TRBJ2-3, with TRBD2 as a possible D gene (6 bases). V was shortened by 4 bases and J by 1 base, with 13 bases between the two germline ends. Germline CDR1 and CDR2: SGDLS and YYNGEE. The CDR3 is made up of 15 amino acids. CDR3 in DNA: TGTGCCAGCAGCCCGGAGGGCAGCCGCACAGATACGCAGTATTTT. Translation gives CASSPEGSRTDTQYF.

The chain employs TRBV2 and TRBJ1-1, with D unclear. Trimming removed 0 bases at V and 1 base at J, with 12 bases between. CDR1 and CDR2 (germline): SNHLY, FYNNEI. The CDR3 consists of 16 residues. The CDR3 spells CASSEARVGENTEAFF. CDR3 in DNA: TGTGCCAGCAGTGAAGCGCGGGTCGGAGAGAACACTGAAGCTTTCTTT.

This clonotype came up a few times. The chain uses TRBV28 and TRBJ2-2; D is perhaps TRBD2 (5 bases). The germline V gene encodes CDR1 MDHEN and CDR2 SYDVKM. This CDR3 has 12 residues. Deletions cut 6 bases from V and 6 bases from J, with 8 bases between. The CDR3 here is CASSGKSGELFF. In DNA, the CDR3 is TGTGCCAGCAGCGGGAAGTCCGGGGAGCTGTTTTTT.

In the case of this clonotype: A read error may produce the germline difference seen at one junction end. The chain combines TRBV9 with TRBJ1-5; D is unclear. Germline values: CDR1 SGDLS, CDR2 YYNGEE. The CDR3 sequence is 14 residues long. CDR3 in amino acids: CASSVGYSNQPQNF. Here the CDR3 DNA reads TGTGCCAGCAGCGTAGGTTATAGCAATCAGCCCCAGAATTTT.

This clonotype showed up many times. The chain carries TRBV19 and TRBJ2-7, with 10 bases matching TRBD1. V gave up 1 base and J gave up 4 bases; unmatched junction bases: 1. The CDR3 is 14 residues long. Germline assignment: CDR1 LNHDA and CDR2 SQIVND (reference sequence). CDR3 amino acids: CASSIGDRGYEQYF. DNA for the CDR3: TGTGCCAGTAGTATAGGGGACAGGGGTTACGAGCAGTACTTC. The full variable domain, in which reference TRBV19 and TRBJ2-7 provide the parts outside the CDR3, is DGGITQSPKYLFRKEGQNVTLSCEQNLNHDAMYWYRQDPGQGLRLIYYSQIVNDFQKGDIAEGYSVSREKKESFPLTVTSAQKNPTAFYLCASSIGDRGYEQYFGPGTRLTVT.

This clonotype was recorded many times. The chain employs TRBV5-1 and TRBJ2-6; perhaps TRBD1 as D (6 bases). The germline V and J ends were trimmed by 3 bases and 2 bases, with 12 bases remaining between them. Germline assignment: CDR1 SGHRS and CDR2 YFSETQ. The CDR3 extends over 16 amino acids. The CDR3 DNA reads as TGCGCCAGCAGCTACACGACAGGAACTGGGGCCAACGTCCTGACTTTC. Translating it yields CASSYTTGTGANVLTF.

About this clonotype: The germline gene is not matched at one end of the junction; a read error may be the cause. The CDR3 sequence is CASSPRGTDNERLFF. CDR3 sequence (DNA): TGTGCCAGCTCACCACGGGGGACAGATAATGAAAGACTGTTTTTT. The rearrangement links TRBV18 to TRBJ1-4, with 7 bases matching TRBD1. The CDR3 consists of 15 residues. Germline V gives CDR1 KGHSH, CDR2 LQKENI. Drawing the rest from reference TRBV18 and TRBJ1-4, the complete variable domain is NAGVMQNPRHLVRRRGQEARLRCSPMKGHSHVYWYRQLPEEGLKFMVYLQKENIIDESGMPKERFSAEFPKEGPSILRIQQVVRGDSAAYFCASSPRGTDNERLFFGSGTQLSVL.